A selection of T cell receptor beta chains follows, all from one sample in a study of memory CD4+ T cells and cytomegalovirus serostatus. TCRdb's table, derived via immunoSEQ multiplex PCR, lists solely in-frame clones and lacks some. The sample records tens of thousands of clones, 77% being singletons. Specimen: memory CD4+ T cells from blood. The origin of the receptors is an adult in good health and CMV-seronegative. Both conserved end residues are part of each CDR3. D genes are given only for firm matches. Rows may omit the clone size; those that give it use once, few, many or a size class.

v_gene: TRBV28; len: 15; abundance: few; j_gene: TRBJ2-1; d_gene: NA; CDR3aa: CASSGTLSSYNEQFF; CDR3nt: TGTGCCAGCAGCGGAACACTGAGCTCCTACAATGAGCAGTTCTTC
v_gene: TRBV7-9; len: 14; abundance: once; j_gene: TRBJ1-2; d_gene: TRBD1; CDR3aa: CASSTTDRAKGYTF; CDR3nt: TGTGCCAGCAGCACTACCGACAGGGCCAAGGGCTACACCTTC
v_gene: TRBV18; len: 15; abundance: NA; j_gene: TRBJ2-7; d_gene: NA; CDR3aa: CASSPPGGEGYEQYF; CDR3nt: TGTGCCAGCTCACCACCGGGGGGCGAGGGCTACGAGCAGTACTTC
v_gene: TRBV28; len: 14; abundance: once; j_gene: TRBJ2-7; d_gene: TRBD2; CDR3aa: CASYETAGAIEQYF; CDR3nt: TGTGCCAGCTATGAAACAGCGGGGGCTATAGAGCAGTACTTC
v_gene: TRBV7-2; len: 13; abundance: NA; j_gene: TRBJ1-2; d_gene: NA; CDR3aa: CASRVDSSYGYTF; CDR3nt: TGTGCCAGCCGCGTGGACAGCAGCTATGGCTACACCTTC
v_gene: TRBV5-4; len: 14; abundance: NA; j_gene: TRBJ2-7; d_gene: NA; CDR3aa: CASSLEGEAYEQYF; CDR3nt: TGTGCCAGCAGCTTGGAGGGGGAAGCCTACGAGCAGTACTTC
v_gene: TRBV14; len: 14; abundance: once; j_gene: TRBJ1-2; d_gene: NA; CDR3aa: CASSPSGGGYGYTF; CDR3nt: TGTGCCAGCAGCCCCAGTGGGGGAGGCTATGGCTACACCTTC
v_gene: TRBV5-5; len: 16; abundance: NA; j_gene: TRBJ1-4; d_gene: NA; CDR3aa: CASSPTGQRGQEKLFF; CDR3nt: TGTGCCAGCAGCCCCACGGGACAAAGAGGGCAGGAAAAACTGTTTTTT
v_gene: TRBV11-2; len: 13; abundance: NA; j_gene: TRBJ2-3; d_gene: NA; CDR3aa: CASSLERTDTQYF; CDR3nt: TGTGCCAGCAGCTTAGAGCGAACAGATACGCAGTATTTT
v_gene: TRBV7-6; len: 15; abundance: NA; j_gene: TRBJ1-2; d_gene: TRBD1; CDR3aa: CASSLVPGQVDGYTF; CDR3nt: TGTGCCAGCAGCTTAGTACCGGGACAGGTCGATGGCTACACCTTC
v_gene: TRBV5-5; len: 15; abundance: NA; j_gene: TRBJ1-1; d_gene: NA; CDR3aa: CASSLWGTGGTEAFF; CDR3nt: TGTGCCAGCAGCCTTTGGGGAACCGGAGGGACTGAAGCTTTCTTT
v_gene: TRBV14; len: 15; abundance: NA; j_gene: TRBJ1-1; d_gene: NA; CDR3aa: CASSHSGTGGTEAFF; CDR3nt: TGTGCCAGCAGCCATTCCGGGACGGGGGGGACTGAAGCTTTCTTT
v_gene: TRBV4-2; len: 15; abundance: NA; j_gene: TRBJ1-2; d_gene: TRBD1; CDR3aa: CASSPSAGQGLGYTF; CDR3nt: TGTGCCAGCAGCCCGAGTGCCGGACAGGGGTTGGGCTACACCTTC
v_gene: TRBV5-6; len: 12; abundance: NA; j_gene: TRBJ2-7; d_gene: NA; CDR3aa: CASSFGAYEQYF; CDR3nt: TGTGCCAGCAGCTTTGGGGCCTACGAGCAGTACTTC
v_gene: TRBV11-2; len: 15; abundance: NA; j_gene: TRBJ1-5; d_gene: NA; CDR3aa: CASSLDWQGRQPQHF; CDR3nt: TGTGCCAGCAGCTTAGATTGGCAGGGAAGGCAGCCCCAGCATTTT
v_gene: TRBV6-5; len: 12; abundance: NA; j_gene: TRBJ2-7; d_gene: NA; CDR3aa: CASSPLPGEQYF; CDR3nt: TGTGCCAGCAGTCCTCTCCCCGGCGAGCAGTACTTC
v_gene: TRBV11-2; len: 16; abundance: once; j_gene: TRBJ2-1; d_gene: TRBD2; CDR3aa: CASSSREASGGNEQFF; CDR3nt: TGTGCCAGCAGCTCCCGGGAGGCGTCTGGGGGGAATGAGCAGTTCTTC
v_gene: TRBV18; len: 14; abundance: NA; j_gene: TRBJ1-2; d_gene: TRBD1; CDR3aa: CASSSRTGDYGYTF; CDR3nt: TGTGCCAGCTCATCCAGGACAGGGGACTATGGCTACACCTTC
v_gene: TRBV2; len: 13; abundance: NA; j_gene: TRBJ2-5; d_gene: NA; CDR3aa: CASSDLGDGTQYF; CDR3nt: TGTGCCAGCAGTGACCTGGGGGACGGGACCCAGTACTTC
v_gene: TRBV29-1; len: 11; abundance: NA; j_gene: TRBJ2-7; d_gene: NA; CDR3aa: CSAADGYEQYF; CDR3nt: TGCAGCGCCGCGGACGGGTACGAGCAGTACTTC
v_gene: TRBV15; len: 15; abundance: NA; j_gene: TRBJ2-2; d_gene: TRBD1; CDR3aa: CATSPRDSLTGELFF; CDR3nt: TGTGCCACCAGCCCCCGGGACAGCCTCACCGGGGAGCTGTTTTTT
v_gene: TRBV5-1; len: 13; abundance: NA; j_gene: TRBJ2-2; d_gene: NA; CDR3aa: CASSWGPGGELFF; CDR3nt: TGCGCCAGCAGCTGGGGACCGGGCGGGGAGCTGTTTTTT
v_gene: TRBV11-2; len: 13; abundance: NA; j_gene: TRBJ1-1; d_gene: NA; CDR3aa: CASSTQGNTEAFF; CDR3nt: TGTGCCAGCAGCACGCAGGGGAACACTGAAGCTTTCTTT
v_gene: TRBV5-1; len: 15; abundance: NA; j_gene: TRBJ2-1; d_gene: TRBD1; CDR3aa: CASLPGQGVINEQFF; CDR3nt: TGCGCCAGCCTACCGGGACAGGGTGTAATCAATGAGCAGTTCTTC
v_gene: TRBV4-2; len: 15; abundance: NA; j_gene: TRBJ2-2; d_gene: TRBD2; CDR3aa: CASSQGTSISGELFF; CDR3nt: TGTGCCAGCAGCCAAGGGACTAGCATATCCGGGGAGCTGTTTTTT
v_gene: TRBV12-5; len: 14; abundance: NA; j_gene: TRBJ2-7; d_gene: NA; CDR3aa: CASGPGESSYEQYF; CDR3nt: TGTGCTAGTGGGCCCGGGGAGTCGAGCTACGAGCAGTACTTC
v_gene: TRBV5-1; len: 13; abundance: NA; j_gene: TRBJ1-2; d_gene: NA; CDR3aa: CASSLWGTGGYTF; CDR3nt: TGCGCCAGCAGCTTGTGGGGGACTGGGGGCTACACCTTC
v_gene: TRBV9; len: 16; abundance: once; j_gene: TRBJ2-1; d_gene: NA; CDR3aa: CASSVAAGIDGNEQFF; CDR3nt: TGTGCCAGCAGCGTAGCGGCAGGGATAGACGGGAATGAGCAGTTCTTC
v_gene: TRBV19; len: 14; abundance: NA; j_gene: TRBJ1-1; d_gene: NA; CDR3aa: CASSEGLQNTEAFF; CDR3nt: TGTGCCAGTAGTGAGGGACTGCAGAACACTGAAGCTTTCTTT
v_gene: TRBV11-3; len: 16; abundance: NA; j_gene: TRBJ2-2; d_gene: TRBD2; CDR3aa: CASSVFSGSSTGELFF; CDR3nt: TGTGCCAGCAGCGTTTTTAGCGGGAGTAGCACCGGGGAGCTGTTTTTT
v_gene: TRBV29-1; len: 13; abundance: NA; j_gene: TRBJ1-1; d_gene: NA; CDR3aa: CSVEDRARTEAFF; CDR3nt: TGCAGCGTTGAAGATCGGGCGAGAACTGAAGCTTTCTTT